A single sample is the source of the 30 T cell receptor beta chains below, sequenced in a study of shared clonotypes between healthy human individuals. Some clones are missing from TCRdb's copy, which holds only in-frame ones; the method was immunoSEQ multiplex PCR. The sample lists some 1.5 million clones; approximately 98% were seen once. Sequences were obtained from naive CD4+ T cells sorted from blood. Documented subset: CD45RA+ positively selected. The receptors shown here come from a man aged 25 to 45 in good health.

This chain links TRBV10-1 with TRBJ2-3, with 10 bases aligning to TRBD2. After removal of 0 bases from V and 4 bases from J, the junction contained 4 bases not matched to a gene. The germline CDR1 and CDR2 sequences are WNHNN and SYGVQD (reference sequence). CDR3 size: 16 residues. DNA of the CDR3: TGCGCCAGCAGTGAGTCGGGACTAGCGCGGGCAGATACGCAGTATTTT. Translated: CASSESGLARADTQYF.

The chain carries TRBV5-1 and TRBJ2-7; weak D call: TRBD2 (6 bases). This CDR3 has 15 residues. The germline gives CDR1 SGHRS, CDR2 YFSETQ. With 4 bases removed from V and 3 bases from J, the gap between germline ends came to 17 bases. CDR3 nucleotide sequence: TGCGCCAGCAGCGTGGACCTAGCGCGAATCTACGAGCAGTACTTC. It encodes CASSVDLARIYEQYF.

This sequence joins TRBV29-1 and TRBJ2-7; tentatively, D is TRBD1 (7 bases). From germline, CDR1 is SQVTM and CDR2 ANQGSEA. The V and J ends lost 4 bases and 2 bases respectively, with 21 bases between them. The CDR3 runs to 16 residues. For the CDR3, the DNA is TGCAGCGTTGTGATTCAGGGGGGCAATTGGGCCTACGAGCAGTACTTC. Translating it yields CSVVIQGGNWAYEQYF.

This chain uses TRBV29-1 with TRBJ2-3; D possibly corresponds to TRBD2 (6 bases). This CDR3 is 14 amino acids long. Germline CDR1 SQVTM, CDR2 ANQGSEA. Trimming removed 6 bases from V and 3 bases from J, with 16 bases in between. The CDR3 sequence: CSVGTRGRTDTQYF. The CDR3 DNA is TGCAGCGTCGGTACACGGGGGAGAACAGATACGCAGTATTTT.

This clone was observed a single time. V and J are TRBV5-1 and TRBJ1-5; TRBD1 aligns across 7 bases. CDR3 length: 15 amino acids. Germline V gives CDR1 SGHRS, CDR2 YFSETQ. V was pared by 0 bases and J by 5 bases, with 5 bases of the junction left unmatched. The chain's CDR3 is CASSLVGGADQPQHF. Here the CDR3 DNA reads TGCGCCAGCAGCTTGGTAGGGGGCGCGGATCAGCCCCAGCATTTT.

This rearrangement joins TRBV9 to TRBJ2-4, with 7 bases identical to TRBD1. The V gene end was trimmed by 3 bases and the J gene end by 6 bases; junction bases not matched to a gene: 9. The germline gives CDR1 SGDLS, CDR2 YYNGEE. The CDR3 is made up of 15 amino acids. The CDR3 sequence: CASSETGTAVNIQYF. CDR3 in DNA: TGTGCCAGCAGCGAGACCGGGACAGCGGTAAACATTCAGTACTTC.

This chain joins TRBV27 and TRBJ2-7, with D uncertain. The V and J ends lost 9 bases and 4 bases respectively, with 22 bases between them. This CDR3 is built from 15 residues. Germline CDR1 is MNHEY and CDR2 is SMNVEV (reference sequence). CDR3 region: CASCERADGWYEQYF. The CDR3, as DNA: TGTGCCAGTTGTGAACGGGCGGATGGATGGTACGAGCAGTACTTC.

The chain links TRBV5-1 to TRBJ2-3, with 11 nucleotides matching TRBD2. J lost 2 bases, V lost 0 bases, and 5 bases had no gene match. The CDR3 runs 17 residues. The germline V gene has CDR1 SGHRS and CDR2 YFSETQ. In DNA form, the CDR3 reads TGCGCCAGCAGCTTGGCCACTAGCGGGAGATTCACAGATACGCAGTATTTT. Translation gives CASSLATSGRFTDTQYF.

The chain recombines TRBV7-2 with TRBJ2-1; D is perhaps TRBD1 (6 bases). CDR3 length: 16 amino acids. Trimming shortened V by 5 bases and J by 3 bases, and 17 bases separated the two germline ends. Germline lookup yields CDR1 SGHTA and CDR2 FQGNSA. The CDR3 DNA sequence: TGTGCCAGCAGCCCCTTGGGGGCCGGGTACTACAATGAGCAGTTCTTC. This translates into CASSPLGAGYYNEQFF.

The chain has TRBV9 and TRBJ2-3; 7 positions agree with TRBD2. CDR1 is SGDLS and CDR2 is YYNGEE in the germline V gene. V gave up 3 bases and J gave up 0 bases; unmatched junction bases: 1. This CDR3 region has 14 residues. CDR3 DNA sequence: TGTGCCAGCAGCGAGCGGGGTAGCACAGATACGCAGTATTTT. This encodes CASSERGSTDTQYF. The full variable domain, in which reference TRBV9 and TRBJ2-3 provide the parts outside the CDR3, is DSGVTQTPKHLITATGQRVTLRCSPRSGDLSVYWYQQSLDQGLQFLIQYYNGEERAKGNILERFSAQQFPDLHSELNLSSLELGDSALYFCASSERGSTDTQYFGPGTRLTVL.

This chain joins TRBV5-4 and TRBJ2-5; D is perhaps TRBD1 (5 bases). V lost 0 bases and J 5 bases, leaving 17 bases between the germline ends. The CDR3 covers 16 residues. The germline CDR1 and CDR2 sequences are SGHNT and YYREEE (reference sequence). The CDR3 reads CASSLGGQGPGETQYF. Here the CDR3 DNA reads TGTGCCAGCAGCTTGGGAGGACAAGGGCCCGGGGAGACCCAGTACTTC.

This chain connects TRBV6-6 to TRBJ2-7; D possibly corresponds to TRBD1 (6 bases). V was cut by 8 bases and J by 1 base, with 15 bases left in between. The CDR3 spans 14 residues. Germline CDR1 reads MNHNY; CDR2 reads SVGAGI (reference sequence). CDR3 nucleotides: TGTGCCAGCCAAAACTCGGACAGATCCTACGAGCAGTACTTC. It translates to CASQNSDRSYEQYF.

The sample holds one count of this clone. This chain links TRBV10-3 with TRBJ2-1, with 7 bases that match TRBD1. The germline gives CDR1 ENHRY, CDR2 SYGVKD. The junction had 5 bases not matched to a gene; V was cut back by 6 bases and J by 9 bases. The CDR3 sequence is 12 residues long. CDR3 sequence reads: CAISLQGSEQFF. The CDR3 DNA reads as TGTGCCATCAGCTTACAGGGGAGTGAGCAGTTCTTC.

The V and J genes are TRBV7-2 and TRBJ1-1; possible D gene TRBD1, 6 bases. CDR1 is SGHTA and CDR2 is FQGNSA in the germline V gene. The CDR3 consists of 14 residues. The V and J ends lost 2 bases and 1 base respectively, with 8 bases between them. The CDR3 here is CASSLRQANTEAFF. The CDR3 DNA is TGTGCCAGCAGCTTACGACAGGCGAACACTGAAGCTTTCTTT.

In nucleotides, the CDR3 is TGTGCCAGCAGCGCACGACAGGGGGGCTACGAGCAGTACTTC. This gives the protein CASSARQGGYEQYF. V and J are TRBV9 and TRBJ2-7; TRBD1 matches at 9 bases. CDR1 is SGDLS, CDR2 YYNGEE, per germline. V gave up 3 bases and J gave up 3 bases; unmatched junction bases: 4. The CDR3 contains 14 residues.

This chain joins TRBV18 and TRBJ2-3; a possible D gene is TRBD2 (6 bases). This CDR3 comprises 13 residues. V was cut by 11 bases and J by 3 bases, with 15 bases left in between. The V gene's germline CDR1 is KGHSH and CDR2 LQKENI. The CDR3 sequence: CAAGAGRTDTQYF. CDR3 coding DNA: TGTGCCGCAGGAGCGGGTAGGACAGATACGCAGTATTTT.

The chain carries TRBV9 and TRBJ1-1, with D unclear. Germline V gene sequence: CDR1 SGDLS, CDR2 YYNGEE. CDR3 length equals 12 residues. V was shortened by 0 bases and J by 11 bases, with 11 bases between the two germline ends. The CDR3 DNA is TGTGCCAGCAGCGTAGATAAGCCCCCGGCTTTCTTT. Its protein is CASSVDKPPAFF.

Here the CDR3 DNA reads TGTGCCATCAGTGATTTCGACACAGGAGCCCAAGAGACCCAGTACTTC. This gives the protein CAISDFDTGAQETQYF. The chain joins TRBV10-3 to TRBJ2-5; D may be TRBD1 (5 bases). Germline CDR1 reads ENHRY; CDR2 reads SYGVKD. The CDR3 consists of 16 residues. Trimming removed 3 bases from V and 1 base from J, with 15 bases in between.

About this clone itself: The sample holds other DNA sequences that translate to the same CDR3. The chain couples TRBV5-1 to TRBJ1-5; the D gene is possibly TRBD1 (6 bases). V gave up 4 bases and J gave up 4 bases, with 12 bases separating them. Germline CDR1 is SGHRS and CDR2 is YFSETQ. This CDR3 is built from 14 residues. Written as DNA, the CDR3 is TGCGCCAGCAGCGAAGGACAGCCTAATCAGCCCCAGCATTTT. Protein sequence: CASSEGQPNQPQHF. Filled out from reference TRBV5-1 and TRBJ1-5, the complete variable domain reads KAGVTQTPRYLIKTRGQQVTLSCSPISGHRSVSWYQQTPGQGLQFLFEYFSETQRNKGNFPGRFSGRQFSNSRSEMNVSTLELGDSALYLCASSEGQPNQPQHFGDGTRLSIL.

V is TRBV19 and J is TRBJ1-1; D unclear. Germline CDR1 is LNHDA and CDR2 is SQIVND (reference sequence). This CDR3 has 14 amino acids. The V and J ends lost 6 bases and 0 bases respectively, with 11 bases between them. This chain's CDR3 is CASRPSQLNTEAFF. CDR3 coding DNA: TGTGCCAGTAGACCAAGCCAGCTGAACACTGAAGCTTTCTTT. Full variable domain (rest looked up from reference TRBV19 and TRBJ1-1): DGGITQSPKYLFRKEGQNVTLSCEQNLNHDAMYWYRQDPGQGLRLIYYSQIVNDFQKGDIAEGYSVSREKKESFPLTVTSAQKNPTAFYLCASRPSQLNTEAFFGQGTRLTVV.

The V call is TRBV28, the J call TRBJ1-1; D gene ambiguous. This CDR3 contains 12 residues. Trimming cost V 6 bases and J 5 bases, with 10 bases left between them. The V gene's germline CDR1 is MDHEN and CDR2 SYDVKM. The CDR3 loop is CASRFGRTEAFF. The CDR3 nucleotides are TGTGCCAGCAGGTTTGGGAGAACTGAAGCTTTCTTT.

Comment on this clone: The sample has other DNA sequences that encode this CDR3 too. The rearrangement joins TRBV28 to TRBJ2-7; maybe TRBD2 (5 bases). The CDR3 length is 13 residues. V was cut by 5 bases and J by 0 bases, with 8 bases left in between. Germline lookup yields CDR1 MDHEN and CDR2 SYDVKM. The CDR3 protein is CASSPGSSYEQYF. Here the CDR3 DNA reads TGTGCCAGCAGTCCTGGGAGCTCCTACGAGCAGTACTTC. Together with reference TRBV28 and TRBJ2-7, the CDR3 gives the full variable domain: DVKVTQSSRYLVKRTGEKVFLECVQDMDHENMFWYRQDPGLGLRLIYFSYDVKMKEKGDIPEGYSVSREKKERFSLILESASTNQTSMYLCASSPGSSYEQYFGPGTRLTVT.

The chain uses TRBV6-5 and TRBJ1-2; the match to TRBD1 covers 9 bases. With 6 bases clipped from V and 5 bases from J, the junction kept 7 bases outside the gene matches. The CDR3 loop spans 14 amino acids. CDR1 and CDR2 (germline): MNHEY, SVGAGI. This chain's CDR3 is CASSRSGQGYGYTF. The CDR3 DNA reads as TGTGCCAGCAGCCGTTCGGGACAGGGATATGGCTACACCTTC.

The genes are TRBV5-1 and TRBJ2-7; unclear D gene. The CDR3 covers 14 residues. CDR1 SGHRS and CDR2 YFSETQ come from the germline V gene. V shed 4 bases and J shed 0 bases, with 11 bases lying between them. DNA of the CDR3: TGCGCCAGCAGCCCAAGGTATAGCTCCTACGAGCAGTACTTC. Translated, it gives CASSPRYSSYEQYF.

The chain joins TRBV18 to TRBJ2-1, with TRBD1 matching 9 bases. From germline, CDR1 is KGHSH and CDR2 LQKENI. V dropped 2 bases and J dropped 10; count of bases not matched to a gene: 9. The length of the CDR3 is 15 residues. The CDR3 loop reads CASSPWDRALGEQFF. Here the CDR3 DNA reads TGTGCCAGCTCACCATGGGACAGGGCTTTAGGGGAGCAGTTCTTC.

The rearrangement links TRBV19 to TRBJ1-5; 7 nucleotides line up with TRBD1. The V segment lost 5 bases and the J segment 5 bases; nucleotides outside the gene matches: 9. The germline CDR1 and CDR2 sequences are LNHDA and SQIVND (reference sequence). The length of the CDR3 is 15 residues. The CDR3 region has the DNA TGTGCCAGTAGTGTCGGACAGGTTATTTATCAGCCCCAGCATTTT. It encodes CASSVGQVIYQPQHF.

CDR3 sequence (DNA): TGTGCCACCAGCAGAGATTCCTCTCGGGGTGGGGACGAGCAGTACTTC. Its translation: CATSRDSSRGGDEQYF. The chain joins TRBV15 to TRBJ2-7, with TRBD2 as a possible D gene (5 bases). Germline lookup yields CDR1 LNHNV and CDR2 YYDKDF (reference sequence). Trimming shortened V by 0 bases and J by 5 bases, and 17 bases separated the two germline ends. CDR3 length: 16 residues.

The genes are TRBV6-5 and TRBJ1-2; D call uncertain. The ends were cut back, 0 bases at V and 4 bases at J, with 9 bases in the middle. Per the germline V gene, CDR1 is MNHEY and CDR2 is SVGAGI. The CDR3 sequence is 14 residues long. CDR3 DNA: TGTGCCAGCAGTTACTCGAAATCTGGCTATGGCTACACCTTC. Amino acid sequence: CASSYSKSGYGYTF.

The count of this clone is one. The chain combines TRBV7-2 with TRBJ1-1; 7 bases are shared with TRBD1. Germline CDR1 reads SGHTA; CDR2 reads FQGNSA. V shed 6 bases and J 3 bases; nucleotides not matched to a gene: 10. The CDR3 has 15 amino acids. The CDR3 bases are TGTGCCAGCAGTTCCCTGCACAGGGGACACACTGAAGCTTTCTTT. Translated, it gives CASSSLHRGHTEAFF.

J is TRBJ2-3 and V is TRBV27; 9 nucleotides align to TRBD2. V gave up 5 bases and J gave up 6 bases; unmatched junction bases: 6. The CDR3 loop spans 14 amino acids. Germline CDR1 is MNHEY and CDR2 is SMNVEV (reference sequence). In DNA form, the CDR3 reads TGTGCCAGCAGTCCGCGACTAGCGGAGGATACGCAGTATTTT. Translating it yields CASSPRLAEDTQYF.